The source of this T cell receptor (beta chain) is a study of T cell repertoires in cytomegalovirus infection. At the level of the study: Shared public TCR beta signatures pointed to both CMV infection and a matching HLA type. Study-level points and caveats: Cumulated frequencies of public TCR beta families served to identify carriers of CMV plus the relevant HLA. It was HLA-C-restricted CMV-specific TCR beta clonotypes that dominated the response ex vivo.

Each CDR3 protein gets one entry after TCRdb re-called the reads with MiXCR. The sample lists 200,000 to 300,000 distinct CDR3 sequences; 9.1% were seen once. This clonotype has only a few counts. The antigen remains undetermined. Trimming took 0 bases from V and 3 from J, leaving 14 bases between them. This CDR3 is 15 amino acids long. Germline V gene sequence: CDR1 SQVTM, CDR2 ANQGSEA. The chain uses TRBV29-1 and TRBJ1-2; D not resolved. The sample comprised PBMCs. This clonotype originated in a human donor in good health (CMV status not recorded). Some clones in this sample may be carry-over from other donors' samples. CDR3 sequence (DNA): TGCAGCGTTGAAGATCACGGGGATTTGGACTATGGCTACACCTTC. As protein: CSVEDHGDLDYGYTF.